A selection of T cell receptor beta chains follows, all from one sample in a study of technical replicates of blood from four donors. Repertoires were generated with immunoSEQ multiplex PCR, while TCRdb's copy carries only in-frame clones and drops some. This table has under 85,000 clones, 93% appearing once. Sequenced sample: T cells isolated from PBMCs. Receptors originate from a human donor in good health. The CDR3 runs from the conserved cysteine through the conserved F or W. Each record gives: J gene, D gene, V gene, CDR3 protein, CDR3 DNA. A D gene is named only where the DNA matches it firmly.

J: TRBJ2-2; D: TRBD2; V: TRBV6-5; CDR3: CATSAGGLTGELFF; DNA: TGTGCCACCTCAGCGGGGGGACTTACCGGGGAGCTGTTTTTT
J: TRBJ1-5; D: TRBD1; V: TRBV7-2; CDR3: CASSFSGGAGQPQHF; DNA: TGTGCCAGCAGCTTTTCAGGGGGCGCGGGGCAGCCCCAGCATTTT
J: TRBJ2-1; D: NA; V: TRBV6-5; CDR3: CASSVGTPYNEQFF; DNA: TGTGCCAGCAGTGTCGGGACACCCTACAATGAGCAGTTCTTC
J: TRBJ2-3; D: TRBD2; V: TRBV5-4; CDR3: CAGGNLAGGPDTQYF; DNA: TGTGCCGGTGGAAACCTAGCGGGGGGCCCGGATACGCAGTATTTT
J: TRBJ2-1; D: TRBD2; V: TRBV7-9; CDR3: CASTSRGGLDEQFF; DNA: TGTGCCAGCACCTCACGGGGGGGCCTCGATGAGCAGTTCTTC
J: TRBJ2-5; D: NA; V: TRBV7-9; CDR3: CASTPGGLETQYF; DNA: TGTGCCAGCACTCCGGGGGGCTTAGAGACCCAGTACTTC
J: TRBJ2-1; D: TRBD2; V: TRBV27; CDR3: CASSYTGLAGDEQFF; DNA: TGTGCCAGCAGTTATACGGGACTAGCGGGAGATGAGCAGTTCTTC
J: TRBJ1-2; D: NA; V: TRBV28; CDR3: CASRISYYGYTF; DNA: TGTGCCAGCAGGATAAGCTACTATGGCTACACCTTC
J: TRBJ2-5; D: TRBD2; V: TRBV5-1; CDR3: CASSEDLAGGLETQYF; DNA: TGCGCCAGCAGCGAGGACCTAGCGGGGGGGCTTGAGACCCAGTACTTC
J: TRBJ2-2; D: TRBD2; V: TRBV19; CDR3: CASSPLTSGGADGELFF; DNA: TGTGCCAGTAGTCCCCTAACTAGCGGGGGGGCGGATGGGGAGCTGTTTTTT
J: TRBJ1-3; D: NA; V: TRBV5-6; CDR3: CASSLQGPAGNTIYF; DNA: TGTGCCAGCAGCTTACAGGGACCCGCTGGAAACACCATATATTTT
J: TRBJ2-1; D: TRBD2; V: TRBV4-1; CDR3: CASSQGLAGSIEQFF; DNA: TGCGCCAGCAGCCAGGGACTAGCGGGAAGTATTGAGCAGTTCTTC
J: TRBJ1-5; D: NA; V: TRBV5-1; CDR3: CASSPAGDRNQPQHF; DNA: TGCGCCAGCAGCCCGGCAGGGGATCGCAATCAGCCCCAGCATTTT